Presented here are 21 T cell receptor beta chains from one specimen sequenced in a study of blood T cell repertoires in COVID-19. Profiling relied on immunoSEQ multiplex PCR, and the TCRdb table lists in-frame clones only, not all of them. The sample shows under 250,000 clones, approximately 85% of them seen only once. The sequenced material came from PBMCs or T cells enriched from blood (not recorded which). The receptors originated from a woman between 45 and 60 years old with acute COVID-19.

The V gene is TRBV15, the J gene TRBJ1-3; a possible D gene is TRBD1 (5 bases). Per the germline V gene, CDR1 is LNHNV and CDR2 is YYDKDF (reference sequence). Trimming stripped 0 bases from V and 2 bases from J, with 8 bases between. The CDR3 is 15 amino acids. CDR3 DNA: TGTGCCACCAGCAGAGATCCAGGGACTGGAAACACCATATATTTT. It translates to CATSRDPGTGNTIYF.

V and J are TRBV5-6 and TRBJ2-5; 10 positions agree with TRBD2. The ends lost 1 base at V and 1 base at J; junction bases unmatched: 4. The CDR3 length is 16 residues. Germline CDR1 and CDR2: SGHDT and YYEEEE. Here the CDR3 DNA reads TGTGCCAGCAGCTTGTTCCGGACTAGCGGCCAAGAGACCCAGTACTTC. The encoded protein is CASSLFRTSGQETQYF. Full variable domain (outside the CDR3, taken from reference TRBV5-6 and TRBJ2-5): DAGVTQSPTHLIKTRGQQVTLRCSPKSGHDTVSWYQQALGQGPQFIFQYYEEEERQRGNFPDRFSGHQFPNYSSELNVNALLLGDSALYLCASSLFRTSGQETQYFGPGTRLLVL.

In its sample, this clone was seen once. V usage is TRBV28 and J usage is TRBJ1-5; 9 bases map to TRBD1. The V and J ends lost 3 bases and 7 bases, in that order; junction bases with no gene match: 4. Germline V gene sequence: CDR1 MDHEN, CDR2 SYDVKM. The CDR3 consists of 14 residues. The CDR3 bases are TGTGCCAGCAGTTTCACAGGGGGCGGGCAGCCCCAGCATTTT. Translation: CASSFTGGGQPQHF.

This clone was picked up a small number of times. The rearrangement joins TRBV19 to TRBJ1-3, with 8 bases fitting TRBD1. The CDR3 length is 13 residues. Per the germline V gene, CDR1 is LNHDA and CDR2 is SQIVND (reference sequence). The V segment lost 6 bases and the J segment 8 bases; nucleotides outside the gene matches: 6. The CDR3 DNA reads TGTGCCAGTAGAACGACAGGGGCGGACACCATATATTTT. It is translated as CASRTTGADTIYF.

J is TRBJ1-2 and V is TRBV11-2; D gene ambiguous. Germline values: CDR1 SGHAT, CDR2 FQNNGV. The CDR3 is made up of 13 amino acids. Trimming took 7 bases from V and 8 from J, leaving 17 bases between them. The CDR3 nucleotides read TGTGCCAGCACCCGCCAGGAGGTTCGAGGCTACACCTTC. Its protein is CASTRQEVRGYTF.

V is TRBV10-3 and J is TRBJ2-5; 9 bases map to TRBD2. CDR1 ENHRY and CDR2 SYGVKD come from the germline V gene. Trimming cost V 8 bases and J 3 bases; bases outside gene matches: 10. CDR3 length: 15 residues. In DNA form, the CDR3 reads TGTGCCATCGCCGGGGGAGCGGGGGGCAAAGAGACCCAGTACTTC. It is translated as CAIAGGAGGKETQYF.

The chain employs TRBV19 and TRBJ1-5, with 7 positions matching TRBD1. The germline CDR1 and CDR2 sequences are LNHDA and SQIVND (reference sequence). V shed 5 bases, J shed 7 bases, and the junction held 8 bases outside the gene matches. CDR3 size: 14 residues. The CDR3 DNA is TGTGCCAGTAGTTTTCCAGGGGGGAGCCAGCCCCAGCATTTT. Translated: CASSFPGGSQPQHF. Full variable domain (remainder filled in from reference TRBV19 and TRBJ1-5): DGGITQSPKYLFRKEGQNVTLSCEQNLNHDAMYWYRQDPGQGLRLIYYSQIVNDFQKGDIAEGYSVSREKKESFPLTVTSAQKNPTAFYLCASSFPGGSQPQHFGDGTRLSIL.

This chain connects TRBV6-2 or TRBV6-3 to TRBJ1-2, with D uncertain. Germline-derived CDR1 and CDR2 are MNHEY and SVGEGT. V dropped 1 base and J dropped 1 base, with 10 bases sitting between them. CDR3 length equals 15 residues. The CDR3 protein is CASSYYSGVNYGYTF. In DNA, the CDR3 is TGTGCCAGCAGTTACTATTCCGGGGTTAACTATGGCTACACCTTC.

The rearrangement links TRBV7-2 to TRBJ1-5, with TRBD1 identical over 7 bases. Germline V lookup: CDR1 SGHTA, CDR2 FQGNSA. Trimming removed 1 base from V and 6 bases from J; junction bases left unmatched: 9. This CDR3 is 16 amino acids long. CDR3 nucleotides: TGTGCCAGCAGCTTAGATTCAGGGGGAGAGGGTCAGCCCCAGCATTTT. It codes for CASSLDSGGEGQPQHF.

The J gene is TRBJ2-3, the V gene TRBV5-1; 9 bases line up with TRBD2. V shed 3 bases and J 2 bases; nucleotides not matched to a gene: 7. The CDR3 is made up of 16 amino acids. Germline V gene data show CDR1 as SGHRS and CDR2 as YFSETQ. CDR3 protein: CASSSSGTSSTDTQYF. The CDR3 DNA sequence: TGCGCCAGCAGCTCGTCCGGGACTAGCTCCACAGATACGCAGTATTTT.

This clone was observed once. CDR3 protein: CASSEYGGGQPQHF. CDR3 DNA sequence: TGTGCCAGCAGTGAATATGGAGGTGGTCAGCCCCAGCATTTT. The V gene is TRBV6-1, the J gene TRBJ1-5; D not certain. Trimming pared 2 bases from V and 6 bases from J, leaving 11 bases between. CDR3 length: 14 residues. The germline V gene encodes CDR1 MNHNS and CDR2 SASEGT.

This clone was seen only once. The chain carries TRBV5-5 and TRBJ1-6; 8 bases align to TRBD1. V shed 4 bases and J 7 bases; nucleotides not matched to a gene: 10. Germline CDR1 SGHKS, CDR2 YYEKEE (reference sequence). The CDR3 is 16 amino acids. In nucleotides, the CDR3 is TGTGCCAGCAGCGCCGCTGAGTGGACAGGGAATTCACCCCTCCACTTT. It yields the protein CASSAAEWTGNSPLHF.

This clone was observed a single time. The V call is TRBV5-1, the J call TRBJ1-1, with 8 bases identical to TRBD1. This CDR3 has 16 residues. Looked up from germline, CDR1 is SGHRS and CDR2 is YFSETQ. Germline trimming cut 5 bases from V and 2 bases from J; bases unmatched to any gene: 11. The DNA of the CDR3 is TGCGCCAGCAGTTTTGCCGCGGACAGGGTTAACACTGAAGCTTTCTTT. Its translation is CASSFAADRVNTEAFF.

This chain connects TRBV7-2 to TRBJ1-1, with D unclear. Germline assignment: CDR1 SGHTA and CDR2 FQGNSA. CDR3 length: 12 amino acids. Trimming shortened V by 2 bases and J by 3 bases, and 4 bases separated the two germline ends. In DNA, the CDR3 is TGTGCCAGCAGCTTACGGGACACTGAAGCTTTCTTT. Translation: CASSLRDTEAFF.

The DNA of the CDR3 is TGCGCCAGCAGCCCGAGACGGGGGGGCTCCTACAATGAGCAGTTCTTC. Translated: CASSPRRGGSYNEQFF. The chain joins TRBV5-1 to TRBJ2-1; 8 nucleotides align to TRBD2. The CDR3 spans 16 residues. The germline CDR1 and CDR2 sequences are SGHRS and YFSETQ. V lost 4 bases and J lost 0; bases outside the gene matches: 6.

CDR3 region: CASRNHRGIGPQHF. In DNA, the CDR3 is TGTGCCAGCAGGAATCACAGGGGAATTGGGCCCCAGCATTTT. The V gene is TRBV6-5, the J gene TRBJ1-5; 7 bases agree with TRBD1. V shed 6 bases and J 9 bases; nucleotides not matched to a gene: 11. CDR1 and CDR2 (germline): MNHEY, SVGAGI. This CDR3 is 14 amino acids long.

A single count supports this clone. V is TRBV2 and J is TRBJ2-5; the D gene is possibly TRBD1 (6 bases). The V and J ends lost 7 bases and 5 bases respectively, with 17 bases between them. Germline CDR1 and CDR2: SNHLY and FYNNEI. The CDR3 has 14 amino acids. The CDR3 DNA reads TGTGCCAGCACTGCGGCAGGGGTAGGGGAGACCCAGTACTTC. Translation gives CASTAAGVGETQYF.

The genes are TRBV24-1 and TRBJ2-3, with unresolved D. Germline V gene lookup returns CDR1 KGHDR and CDR2 SFDVKD. This CDR3 has 13 residues. Trimming pared 3 bases from V and 6 bases from J, leaving 9 bases between. The CDR3 spells CATSDQFGDTQYF. The CDR3 DNA is TGTGCCACCAGTGATCAGTTCGGGGATACGCAGTATTTT.

This clone has more than one count but fewer than ten. The chain has TRBV7-6 and TRBJ2-2; a weak D match, TRBD1 (5 bases). The CDR3 spans 15 residues. V was pared by 4 bases and J by 6 bases, with 15 bases between. Germline values: CDR1 SGHVS, CDR2 FNYEAQ. The CDR3 DNA reads as TGTGCCAGCAGCTACACAGGTCTAGGGGCCGGGGAGCTGTTTTTT. It specifies CASSYTGLGAGELFF.

V and J are TRBV7-8 and TRBJ1-6; D may be TRBD1 (6 bases). From germline, CDR1 is SGHVS and CDR2 FQNEAQ. The CDR3 covers 20 residues. V was shortened by 1 base and J by 7 bases, with 26 bases between the two germline ends. As DNA, the CDR3 is TGTGCCAGCAGCTTAGTTGGGGGATCAACAGGGATGGCTTGGAATTCACCCCTCCACTTT. This sequence encodes CASSLVGGSTGMAWNSPLHF.

This sequence joins TRBV6-5 and TRBJ1-3; possibly TRBD1 for D (5 bases). This CDR3 has 15 residues. Per germline, CDR1 MNHEY and CDR2 SVGAGI. With 6 bases removed from V and 0 bases from J, the gap between germline ends came to 12 bases. This chain's CDR3 is CASRGLGVSGNTIYF. CDR3 sequence (DNA): TGTGCCAGCAGGGGGCTAGGCGTCTCTGGAAACACCATATATTTT.